This T cell receptor (beta chain) is drawn from a study of cytotoxic CD8 clonotypes in ibrutinib-treated CLL. Libraries were prepared by immunoSEQ multiplex PCR; TCRdb keeps only in-frame clonotypes and omits some of them. The table lists around 200,000 clones, 60% to 80% of them singletons. V gave up 0 bases and J gave up 5 bases; unmatched junction bases: 1. CDR1 is SGHRS and CDR2 is YFSETQ in the germline V gene. This CDR3 has 13 amino acids. Concerning this clone itself: Its target is unknown.

Study-level points and caveats: Samples were collected at differing times from sustained-remission and progressing patients.

With cryopreserved PBMCs as the source, roughly 2 micrograms of genomic DNA went to TCR beta libraries. The clonotype was recovered from a human donor with chronic lymphocytic leukemia. The chain has TRBV5-1 and TRBJ2-7; TRBD1 matches 8 bases. The starting material was PBMCs, obtained after 12 months of ibrutinib treatment. CDR3: CASSLGDRHEQYF. CDR3 bases: TGCGCCAGCAGCTTGGGGGACAGGCACGAGCAGTACTTC.